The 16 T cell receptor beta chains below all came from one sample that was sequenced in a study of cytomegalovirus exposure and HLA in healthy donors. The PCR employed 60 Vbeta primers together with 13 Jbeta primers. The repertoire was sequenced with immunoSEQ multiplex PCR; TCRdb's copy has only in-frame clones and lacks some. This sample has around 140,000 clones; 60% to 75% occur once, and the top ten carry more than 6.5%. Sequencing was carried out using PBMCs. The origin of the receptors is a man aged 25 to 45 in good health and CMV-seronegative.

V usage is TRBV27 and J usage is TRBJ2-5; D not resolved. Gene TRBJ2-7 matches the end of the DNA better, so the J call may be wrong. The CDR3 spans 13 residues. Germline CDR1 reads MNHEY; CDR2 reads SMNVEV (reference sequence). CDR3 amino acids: CASSQQLNSEQYF. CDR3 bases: TGTGCCAGCAGTCAGCAACTAAATAGCGAGCAGTACTTC.

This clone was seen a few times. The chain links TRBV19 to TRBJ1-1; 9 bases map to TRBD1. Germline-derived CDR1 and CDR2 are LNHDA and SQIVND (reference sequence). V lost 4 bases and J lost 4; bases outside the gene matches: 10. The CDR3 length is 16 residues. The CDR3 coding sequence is TGTGCCAGTAGTACCCCACAAGGGACAGGGTCCACTGAAGCTTTCTTT. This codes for CASSTPQGTGSTEAFF. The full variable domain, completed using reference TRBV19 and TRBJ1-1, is DGGITQSPKYLFRKEGQNVTLSCEQNLNHDAMYWYRQDPGQGLRLIYYSQIVNDFQKGDIAEGYSVSREKKESFPLTVTSAQKNPTAFYLCASSTPQGTGSTEAFFGQGTRLTVV.

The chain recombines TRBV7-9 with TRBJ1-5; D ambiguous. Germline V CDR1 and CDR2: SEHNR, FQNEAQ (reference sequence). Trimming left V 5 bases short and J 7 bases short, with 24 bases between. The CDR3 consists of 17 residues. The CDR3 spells CASSPEFGRGPGQPQHF. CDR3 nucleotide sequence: TGTGCCAGCAGCCCCGAGTTTGGCAGAGGGCCGGGGCAGCCCCAGCATTTT. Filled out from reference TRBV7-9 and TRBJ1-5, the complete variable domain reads DTGVSQNPRHKITKRGQNVTFRCDPISEHNRLYWYRQTLGQGPEFLTYFQNEAQLEKSRLLSDRFSAERPKGSFSTLEIQRTEQGDSAMYLCASSPEFGRGPGQPQHFGDGTRLSIL.

CDR3 amino acids: CASSPDRAGWTEAFF. In DNA form, the CDR3 reads TGTGCCAGCAGTCCGGACAGGGCTGGATGGACTGAAGCTTTCTTT. The chain combines TRBV6-5 with TRBJ1-1, with 8 positions matching TRBD1. The V segment lost 5 bases and the J segment 5 bases; nucleotides outside the gene matches: 10. There are 15 residues in the CDR3. The germline V gene encodes CDR1 MNHEY and CDR2 SVGAGI.

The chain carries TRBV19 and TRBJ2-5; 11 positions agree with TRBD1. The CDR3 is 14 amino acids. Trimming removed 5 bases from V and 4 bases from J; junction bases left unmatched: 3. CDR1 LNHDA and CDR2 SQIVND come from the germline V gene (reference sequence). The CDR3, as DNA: TGTGCCAGTAGTGGGGGGACAGGGGGAGAGACCCAGTACTTC. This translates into CASSGGTGGETQYF.

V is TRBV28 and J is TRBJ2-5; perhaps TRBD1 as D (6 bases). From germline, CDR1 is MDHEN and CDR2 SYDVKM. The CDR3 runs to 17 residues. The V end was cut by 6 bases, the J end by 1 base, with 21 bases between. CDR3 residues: CASRPSWGHLGQETQYF. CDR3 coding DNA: TGTGCCAGCAGACCTAGTTGGGGACACCTAGGCCAAGAGACCCAGTACTTC.

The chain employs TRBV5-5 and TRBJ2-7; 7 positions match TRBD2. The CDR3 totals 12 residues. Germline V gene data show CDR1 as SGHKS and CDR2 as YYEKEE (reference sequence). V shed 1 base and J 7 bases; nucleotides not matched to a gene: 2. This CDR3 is CASSLIAGEQYF. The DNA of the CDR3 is TGTGCCAGCAGCTTGATAGCGGGTGAGCAGTACTTC.

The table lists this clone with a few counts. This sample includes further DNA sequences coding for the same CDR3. The CDR3 region has the DNA TGTGCCAGCAGTCTTAGCGGGAGCTCCTACGAGCAGTACTTC. Its protein is CASSLSGSSYEQYF. The chain links TRBV28 to TRBJ2-7, with TRBD2 matching 9 bases. The CDR3 has 14 residues. V lost 5 bases to trimming and J lost 0 bases; unmatched junction nucleotides: 2. CDR1 and CDR2 (germline): MDHEN, SYDVKM.

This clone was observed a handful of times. This CDR3 reads CASSFGSGELFF. The CDR3 nucleotides are TGTGCCAGCAGTTTCGGGTCCGGGGAGCTGTTTTTT. The chain combines TRBV28 with TRBJ2-2; D gene ambiguous. Trimming shortened V by 3 bases and J by 6 bases, and 5 bases separated the two germline ends. Germline V gives CDR1 MDHEN, CDR2 SYDVKM. The CDR3 contains 12 residues.

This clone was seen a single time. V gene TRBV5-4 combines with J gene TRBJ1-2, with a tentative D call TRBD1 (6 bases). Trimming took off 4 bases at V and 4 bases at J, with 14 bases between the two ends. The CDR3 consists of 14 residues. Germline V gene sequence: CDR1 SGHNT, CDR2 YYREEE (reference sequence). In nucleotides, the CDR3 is TGTGCCAGCAGCGCAGCCACAGGGTTCTATGGCTACACCTTC. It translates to CASSAATGFYGYTF.

The CDR3 spells CASSQGTQRYGYTF. The CDR3 coding sequence is TGCGCCAGCAGCCAAGGGACACAGAGATATGGCTACACCTTC. This chain uses TRBV4-1 with TRBJ1-2, with D perhaps TRBD1 (5 bases). The germline CDR1 and CDR2 sequences are MGHRA and YSYEKL. Trimming removed 1 base at V and 5 bases at J, with 11 bases between. The CDR3 sequence is 14 residues long.

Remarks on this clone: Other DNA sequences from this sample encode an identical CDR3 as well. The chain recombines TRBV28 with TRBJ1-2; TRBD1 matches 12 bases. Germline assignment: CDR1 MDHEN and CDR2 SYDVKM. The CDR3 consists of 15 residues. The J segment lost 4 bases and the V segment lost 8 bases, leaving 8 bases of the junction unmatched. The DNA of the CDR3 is TGTGCCAGCGGGACAGGGGGCGCAGGGAGCTATGGCTACACCTTC. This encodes CASGTGGAGSYGYTF.

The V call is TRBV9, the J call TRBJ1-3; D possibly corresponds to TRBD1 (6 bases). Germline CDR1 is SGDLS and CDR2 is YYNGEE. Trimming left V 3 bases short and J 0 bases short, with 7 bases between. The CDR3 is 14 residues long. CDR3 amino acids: CASSEGDSGNTIYF. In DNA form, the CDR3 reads TGTGCCAGCAGCGAGGGGGACTCTGGAAACACCATATATTTT.

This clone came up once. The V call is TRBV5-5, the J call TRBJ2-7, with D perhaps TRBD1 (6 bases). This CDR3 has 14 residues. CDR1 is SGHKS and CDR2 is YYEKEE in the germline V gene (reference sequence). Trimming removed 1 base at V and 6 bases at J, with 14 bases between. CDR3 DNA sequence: TGTGCCAGCAGCTTGATGGCAGGGGCCTCCGAGCAGTACTTC. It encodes CASSLMAGASEQYF. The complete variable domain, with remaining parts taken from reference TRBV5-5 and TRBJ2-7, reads DAGVTQSPTHLIKTRGQQVTLRCSPISGHKSVSWYQQVLGQGPQFIFQYYEKEERGRGNFPDRFSARQFPNYSSELNVNALLLGDSALYLCASSLMAGASEQYFGPGTRLTVT.

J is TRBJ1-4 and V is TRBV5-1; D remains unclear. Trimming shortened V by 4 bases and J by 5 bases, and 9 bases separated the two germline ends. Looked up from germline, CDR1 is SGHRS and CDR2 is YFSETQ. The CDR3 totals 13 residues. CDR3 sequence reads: CASSKATNEKLFF. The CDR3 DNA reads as TGCGCCAGCAGCAAAGCCACGAATGAAAAACTGTTTTTT.

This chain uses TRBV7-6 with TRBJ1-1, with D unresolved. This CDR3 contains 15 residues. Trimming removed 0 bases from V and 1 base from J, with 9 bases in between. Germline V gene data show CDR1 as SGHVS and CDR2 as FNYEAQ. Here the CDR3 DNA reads TGTGCCAGCAGCTTAGCATCAGGAACGAACACTGAAGCTTTCTTT. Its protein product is CASSLASGTNTEAFF. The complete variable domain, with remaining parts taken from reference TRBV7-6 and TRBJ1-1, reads GAGVSQSPRYKVTKRGQDVALRCDPISGHVSLYWYRQALGQGPEFLTYFNYEAQQDKSGLPNDRFSAERPEGSISTLTIQRTEQRDSAMYRCASSLASGTNTEAFFGQGTRLTVV.